This record covers a single T cell receptor (beta chain). The sample originates from a study of blood T cell repertoires in COVID-19. Study-level background: From the United States, Italy and Spain came samples of acute and convalescent COVID-19. Sources were T cells, B-cell-depleted T cells, or PBMCs; the material itself was cDNA or gDNA.

The authors' processing: The assay estimated nucleated cells by amplifying reference gene primers. This table comes from immunoSEQ multiplex PCR, and its TCRdb copy is limited to in-frame clones, with some not included. V and J calls and clone size are given by that table; D and trimming were obtained from the DNA. Of 120,000 or so clones listed, 70% to 90% were seen once; the top ten hold around 4%. The germline gives CDR1 MNHNY, CDR2 SVGAGI (reference sequence). The CDR3 spans 16 residues. V was trimmed by 0 bases and J by 5 bases, leaving 16 bases between them. This sequence joins TRBV6-6 and TRBJ1-1; D perhaps matches TRBD1 (6 bases). The TCR was taken from a man in his forties with acute or convalescent COVID-19. Sequencing was performed on peripheral blood. The CDR3 is CASSYSRGQGLTEAFF. CDR3 in DNA: TGTGCCAGCAGTTACTCAAGGGGCCAGGGGCTGACTGAAGCTTTCTTT.